A single sample gave rise to the 2 T cell receptor beta chains below, sequenced in a study of memory CD4+ T cells and cytomegalovirus serostatus. Single viable CD3+CD4+CD8-CD45RO+ cells were sorted as the memory CD4+ T cells. Some clones are missing from TCRdb's copy, which holds only in-frame ones; the method was immunoSEQ multiplex PCR. The profile covers around 45,000 clones, with 60% to 80% appearing a single time and approximately 1.2% taken by the ten largest. Sequencing used memory CD4+ T cells from blood. The receptors were sampled from an adult in good health and CMV-seropositive.

The chain links TRBV6-5 to TRBJ1-5; possibly TRBD1 for D (6 bases). Trimming shortened V by 6 bases and J by 3 bases, and 12 bases separated the two germline ends. CDR3 size: 14 residues. Germline V CDR1 and CDR2: MNHEY, SVGAGI. The CDR3 bases are TGTGCCAGCAGCCTCCGGGACAACAATCAGCCCCAGCATTTT. This encodes CASSLRDNNQPQHF.

The chain joins TRBV11-2 to TRBJ1-4, with D possibly TRBD1 on 5 matching bases. CDR3 size: 13 residues. The germline CDR1 and CDR2 sequences are SGHAT and FQNNGV. V lost 2 bases and J lost 11, with 12 bases in between. In DNA form, the CDR3 reads TGTGCCAGCAGCTTAATCGGGGCAGTCAAACTGTTTTTT. The encoded protein is CASSLIGAVKLFF. Combining the CDR3 with reference TRBV11-2 and TRBJ1-4 gives the whole variable domain EAGVAQSPRYKIIEKRQSVAFWCNPISGHATLYWYQQILGQGPKLLIQFQNNGVVDDSQLPKDRFSAERLKGVDSTLKIQPAKLEDSAVYLCASSLIGAVKLFFGSGTQLSVL.